These 19 T cell receptor beta chains were sequenced from one sample in a study of blood T cell repertoires in COVID-19 (dated by TCRdb to the early 2020s). The library was generated by the immunoSEQ multiplex PCR assay. This immuneACCESS table, as held by TCRdb, lists in-frame sequences with V and J called but not all clones. Of the missing ones, under half trace to an unresolved V gene in checked studies; the others have no known cause. The sample data list approximately 190,000 clones, and 80% to 90% of these were observed just once. In total, the top ten clones hold around 21% of the sample. The specimen sequenced was peripheral blood. These receptors were obtained from a human donor in a cohort sampled during active COVID-19.

The genes are TRBV3-1 (or the pseudogene TRBV3-2) and TRBJ1-1; TRBD1 agrees at 7 bases. This CDR3 is built from 13 residues. With V trimmed by 5 bases and J by 4 bases, 4 bases remained unmatched. Germline V CDR1 and CDR2: LGHDT, YNNKEL (reference sequence). The CDR3 DNA is TGTGCCAGCAGCGTAACAGGGGCCACTGAAGCTTTCTTT. Amino acid sequence: CASSVTGATEAFF.

This clone turned up a few times. This sequence joins TRBV28 and TRBJ1-2, with a tentative D call TRBD1 (5 bases). Germline-derived CDR1 and CDR2 are MDHEN and SYDVKM. CDR3 length: 13 residues. V was cut by 3 bases and J by 4 bases, with 9 bases left in between. The CDR3 protein is CASSFGAGYGYTF. For the CDR3, the DNA is TGTGCCAGCAGTTTTGGGGCTGGCTATGGCTACACCTTC.

This clone has only a few counts. The chain carries TRBV2 and TRBJ1-4; D might be TRBD1 (5 bases). From germline, CDR1 is SNHLY and CDR2 FYNNEI. V was clipped by 5 bases and J by 0 bases, with 10 bases between them. The CDR3 runs 15 residues. CDR3 protein: CASSKDSSTNEKLFF. DNA of the CDR3: TGTGCCAGCAGTAAAGACAGCTCAACTAATGAAAAACTGTTTTTT.

This chain links TRBV6-5 with TRBJ1-4; D is possibly TRBD1 (5 bases). The V gene lost 5 bases and the J gene lost 7 bases, with 17 bases spanning the gap. This CDR3 contains 15 residues. Germline assignment: CDR1 MNHEY and CDR2 SVGAGI. CDR3 sequence reads: CASSPSGTMAEKLFF. The DNA of the CDR3 is TGTGCCAGCAGTCCCAGCGGGACCATGGCTGAAAAACTGTTTTTT.

The rearrangement joins TRBV19 to TRBJ1-1; possible D gene TRBD1, 6 bases. The V end was cut by 6 bases, the J end by 0 bases, with 11 bases between. From germline, CDR1 is LNHDA and CDR2 SQIVND (reference sequence). CDR3 length: 14 amino acids. In DNA form, the CDR3 reads TGTGCCAGTAGGGACGGACAGCTGAACACTGAAGCTTTCTTT. Its translation: CASRDGQLNTEAFF. The variable domain in full, completed from reference TRBV19 and TRBJ1-1, reads DGGITQSPKYLFRKEGQNVTLSCEQNLNHDAMYWYRQDPGQGLRLIYYSQIVNDFQKGDIAEGYSVSREKKESFPLTVTSAQKNPTAFYLCASRDGQLNTEAFFGQGTRLTVV.

This clone occurred once. This chain links TRBV3-1 (or the pseudogene TRBV3-2) with TRBJ2-7; 7 bases map to TRBD1. In germline, CDR1 is LGHDT, CDR2 YNNKEL (reference sequence). The CDR3 spans 12 residues. J lost 6 bases, V lost 3 bases, and 2 bases had no gene match. The CDR3 region is CASSHRTGEQYF. CDR3 in DNA: TGTGCCAGCAGCCATAGGACAGGCGAGCAGTACTTC.

This clone was detected many times. This chain uses TRBV7-9 with TRBJ1-1; tentatively, D is TRBD1 (5 bases). The length of the CDR3 is 17 residues. CDR1 is SEHNR and CDR2 is FQNEAQ in the germline V gene (reference sequence). V lost 3 bases and J lost 3, with 20 bases in between. CDR3 bases: TGTGCCAGCAGCTTTTCGGGGGAAGAAGGAGGGGACACTGAAGCTTTCTTT. Its translation: CASSFSGEEGGDTEAFF.

The table lists this clone with a few counts. This chain connects TRBV28 to TRBJ2-5, with 8 bases fitting TRBD1. V was clipped by 5 bases and J by 3 bases; unmatched bases: 8. This CDR3 comprises 15 residues. Germline V CDR1 and CDR2: MDHEN, SYDVKM. The CDR3 DNA follows: TGTGCCAGCAGTCCCGCCCGGACAGGGAAAGAGACCCAGTACTTC. Encoded protein: CASSPARTGKETQYF.

In DNA, the CDR3 is TGTGCCAGCAGCCGGCCCGGCGGAAACTATGGCTACACCTTC. This encodes CASSRPGGNYGYTF. The V call is TRBV3-1 (or the pseudogene TRBV3-2), the J call TRBJ1-2, with D unresolved. CDR1 is LGHDT and CDR2 is YNNKEL in the germline V gene (reference sequence). V was trimmed by 4 bases and J by 2 bases, leaving 11 bases between them. The CDR3 totals 14 residues.

This rearrangement joins TRBV27 to TRBJ1-2, with unresolved D. Looked up from germline, CDR1 is MNHEY and CDR2 is SMNVEV (reference sequence). The CDR3 has 14 residues. The ends were cut back, 5 bases at V and 4 bases at J, with 14 bases in the middle. CDR3 sequence reads: CASSPQSVPYGYTF. The CDR3 nucleotides are TGTGCCAGCAGTCCCCAGTCAGTGCCCTATGGCTACACCTTC.

This clone was recorded once. The chain combines TRBV30 with TRBJ1-2; D uncertain. The germline gives CDR1 GTSNPN, CDR2 SVGIG (reference sequence). V lost 1 base, J lost 4 bases, and 7 bases lay in between. The CDR3 totals 12 residues. CDR3 coding DNA: TGTGCCTGGAGTGGGCTCGTCTATGGCTACACCTTC. The encoded protein is CAWSGLVYGYTF.

This clone was seen a handful of times. The CDR3 region is CASSWGTGNQGTEAFF. The CDR3 nucleotides read TGTGCCAGTAGTTGGGGGACAGGGAATCAGGGGACTGAAGCTTTCTTT. The rearrangement links TRBV19 to TRBJ1-1; 9 bases agree with TRBD1. The CDR3 covers 16 residues. V was pared by 5 bases and J by 5 bases, with 12 bases of the junction left unmatched. Germline assignment: CDR1 LNHDA and CDR2 SQIVND (reference sequence). Drawing the rest from reference TRBV19 and TRBJ1-1, the complete variable domain is DGGITQSPKYLFRKEGQNVTLSCEQNLNHDAMYWYRQDPGQGLRLIYYSQIVNDFQKGDIAEGYSVSREKKESFPLTVTSAQKNPTAFYLCASSWGTGNQGTEAFFGQGTRLTVV.

CDR3 sequence (DNA): TGCGCCAGCAGCCAAATAGGGACAGTACCTTACGAGCAGTACTTC. Amino acids: CASSQIGTVPYEQYF. The chain carries TRBV5-1 and TRBJ2-7, with 7 bases matching TRBD1. Per the germline V gene, CDR1 is SGHRS and CDR2 is YFSETQ. Unmatched junction bases numbered 11, after V lost 4 bases and J lost 4 bases. CDR3 size: 15 residues. The variable domain in full, with the rest retrieved from reference TRBV5-1 and TRBJ2-7, is KAGVTQTPRYLIKTRGQQVTLSCSPISGHRSVSWYQQTPGQGLQFLFEYFSETQRNKGNFPGRFSGRQFSNSRSEMNVSTLELGDSALYLCASSQIGTVPYEQYFGPGTRLTVT.

This chain joins TRBV5-6 and TRBJ2-1; 7 bases fit TRBD2. The CDR3 consists of 16 residues. CDR1 is SGHDT and CDR2 is YYEEEE in the germline V gene. The J segment lost 7 bases and the V segment lost 0 bases, leaving 10 bases of the junction unmatched. CDR3 sequence reads: CASSLVWGGVENEQFF. CDR3 DNA sequence: TGTGCCAGCAGCTTGGTTTGGGGGGGAGTAGAAAATGAGCAGTTCTTC.

The chain is built from TRBV19 and TRBJ1-4; TRBD1 agrees at 7 bases. This CDR3 comprises 15 residues. With 9 bases clipped from V and 4 bases from J, the junction kept 11 bases outside the gene matches. Germline V gene data show CDR1 as LNHDA and CDR2 as SQIVND (reference sequence). CDR3 residues: CASATLGQINEKLFF. DNA for the CDR3: TGTGCCAGCGCTACATTGGGACAGATTAATGAAAAACTGTTTTTT.

The chain combines TRBV2 with TRBJ1-1; 7 bases are a match to TRBD1. The V gene end was trimmed by 5 bases and the J gene end by 0 bases; junction bases not matched to a gene: 6. Germline V gene lookup returns CDR1 SNHLY and CDR2 FYNNEI. The CDR3 is 15 residues long. The CDR3 region has the DNA TGTGCCAGCAGTAGGACAGGTCGTATGAACACTGAAGCTTTCTTT. This sequence encodes CASSRTGRMNTEAFF.

The V call is TRBV12-3 or TRBV12-4, the J call TRBJ2-5, with D possibly being TRBD1 (6 bases). This CDR3 comprises 11 residues. Between the trimmed V and J ends, which lost 2 bases and 10 bases, there was a span of 8 bases. The CDR3 spells CASSLTGSQYF. CDR3 DNA sequence: TGTGCCAGCAGTTTAACAGGGAGCCAGTACTTC.

The genes are TRBV2 and TRBJ1-5; the match to TRBD1 covers 8 bases. The germline gives CDR1 SNHLY, CDR2 FYNNEI. The V gene end was trimmed by 3 bases and the J gene end by 2 bases; junction bases not matched to a gene: 6. The CDR3 spans 16 residues. The DNA for the CDR3 is TGTGCCAGCAGTGAGTCACCGGGACAGGGCAATCAGCCCCAGCATTTT. Its protein is CASSESPGQGNQPQHF.

The chain has TRBV11-2 and TRBJ1-2; a possible D gene is TRBD1 (6 bases). CDR1 is SGHAT and CDR2 is FQNNGV in the germline V gene. V was pared by 6 bases and J by 0 bases, with 17 bases between. The CDR3 is made up of 16 amino acids. The CDR3 coding sequence is TGTGCCAGCAGGGCTATAGGGGACACAGCTAACTATGGCTACACCTTC. Its translation: CASRAIGDTANYGYTF.